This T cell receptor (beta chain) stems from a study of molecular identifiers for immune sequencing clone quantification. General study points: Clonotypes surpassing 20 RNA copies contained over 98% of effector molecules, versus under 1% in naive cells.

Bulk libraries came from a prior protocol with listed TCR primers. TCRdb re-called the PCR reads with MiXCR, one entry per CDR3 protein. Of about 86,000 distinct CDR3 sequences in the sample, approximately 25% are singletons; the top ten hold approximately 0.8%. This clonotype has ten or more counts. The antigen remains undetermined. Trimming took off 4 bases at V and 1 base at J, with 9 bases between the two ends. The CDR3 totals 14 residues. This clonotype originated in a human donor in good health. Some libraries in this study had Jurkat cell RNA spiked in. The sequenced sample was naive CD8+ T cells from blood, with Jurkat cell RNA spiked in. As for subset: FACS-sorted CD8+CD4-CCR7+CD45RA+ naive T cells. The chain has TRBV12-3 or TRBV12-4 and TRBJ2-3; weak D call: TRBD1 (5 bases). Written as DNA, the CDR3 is TGTGCCAGCAGTTCAGGACACCGCACAGATACGCAGTATTTT. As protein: CASSSGHRTDTQYF.